The 32 T cell receptor beta chains presented below share a single source sample, sequenced in a study of T-cell reconstitution after alpha-beta-depleted transplantation in children. Unique molecular identifiers tagged the TCRbeta library. TCRdb recomputed calls from the PCR reads with MiXCR, one row per CDR3 protein. The sample lists 200,000 to 250,000 distinct CDR3 sequences, about 11% occurring once. The material sequenced was PBMCs, taken before TCRalphabeta/CD19-depleted stem cell transplant. The source is a child less than two years old with acute myeloid leukemia, due to receive a stem cell transplant.

This clonotype was counted at least ten times. This chain uses TRBV12-3 or TRBV12-4 with TRBJ2-1, with TRBD2 matching over 9 bases. Germline trimming cut 8 bases from V and 0 bases from J; bases unmatched to any gene: 5. The CDR3 is 15 residues long. For the CDR3, the DNA is TGTGCCAGCGGGTCGGGACTAGCCTCCTACAATGAGCAGTTCTTC. It translates to CASGSGLASYNEQFF.

This clonotype was recorded at least ten times. The rearrangement uses TRBV29-1 and TRBJ2-2, with 11 bases matching TRBD2. The V and J ends lost 4 bases and 3 bases, in that order; junction bases with no gene match: 1. Germline V gene data show CDR1 as SQVTM and CDR2 as ANQGSEA. There are 14 residues in the CDR3. The CDR3 is CSVGTSGYTGELFF. The CDR3, as DNA: TGCAGCGTTGGGACTAGCGGGTACACCGGGGAGCTGTTTTTT.

In this sample, this clonotype turned up many times. In DNA form, the CDR3 reads TGTGCCAGCAGTTCTCCCAGAGGAGGGACTAGCGGGAGTACCCTTTACAATGAGCAGTTCTTC. Its translation is CASSSPRGGTSGSTLYNEQFF. J is TRBJ2-1 and V is TRBV7-3; TRBD2 matches 14 bases. After removal of 6 bases from V and 4 bases from J, the junction contained 20 bases not matched to a gene. CDR1 SGHTA and CDR2 FQGTGA come from the germline V gene. The CDR3 is 21 amino acids.

This clonotype was observed at least ten times. The V gene is TRBV5-1, the J gene TRBJ2-1, with unresolved D. Trimming removed 0 bases at V and 7 bases at J, with 8 bases between. The germline V gene encodes CDR1 SGHRS and CDR2 YFSETQ. The CDR3 spans 13 residues. The CDR3 reads CASSLDWSNEQFF. CDR3 coding DNA: TGCGCCAGCAGCTTGGACTGGTCGAATGAGCAGTTCTTC.

The chain carries TRBV5-4 and TRBJ2-1; 10 bases are a match to TRBD1. The CDR3 covers 16 residues. CDR1 is SGHNT and CDR2 is YYREEE in the germline V gene (reference sequence). V dropped 0 bases and J dropped 2; count of bases not matched to a gene: 2. CDR3 region: CASSLGGTGAYNEQFF. In nucleotides, the CDR3 is TGTGCCAGCAGCTTGGGCGGGACAGGGGCCTACAATGAGCAGTTCTTC.

As to this clonotype: An end of the junction does not agree with germline; a read error may underlie this. The chain links TRBV5-1 to TRBJ2-5; 9 positions match TRBD1. This CDR3 has 14 amino acids. Germline loops: CDR1 SGHRS, CDR2 YFSETQ. CDR3 nucleotides: TGCGCCAGCAGCTTTAGGACAGGGGAAGGGACCCTGTACTTC. It encodes CASSFRTGEGTLYF.

This clonotype showed up many times. The DNA of the CDR3 is TGCGCCAGCAGCTTGGGGGACAGGCCCCACGAGCAGTACTTC. Amino acids: CASSLGDRPHEQYF. The V call is TRBV5-1, the J call TRBJ2-7, with TRBD1 matching 8 bases. This CDR3 has 14 amino acids. The V gene's germline CDR1 is SGHRS and CDR2 YFSETQ. V shed 0 bases and J 5 bases; nucleotides not matched to a gene: 4.

On this clonotype: A read error may explain this, as a much larger clone is one base away. The CDR3 ends on some other residue instead of the conserved phenylalanine or tryptophan, so this is likely a read error. This chain connects TRBV5-1 to TRBJ2-2, with a tentative D call TRBD2 (5 bases). V lost 5 bases and J lost 1, with 12 bases in between. The CDR3 is made up of 15 amino acids. CDR1 is SGHRS, CDR2 YFSETQ, per germline. The CDR3 region is CASRGISGNTGELFL. The CDR3 bases are TGCGCCAGCAGGGGGATCAGCGGGAACACCGGGGAGCTGTTTCTT.

The chain employs TRBV5-1 and TRBJ1-2; D may be TRBD1 (5 bases). The V and J ends lost 7 bases and 2 bases respectively, with 21 bases between them. The CDR3 is 16 amino acids. Germline loops: CDR1 SGHRS, CDR2 YFSETQ. CDR3 sequence (DNA): TGCGCCAGCCAACTTATGGCAGGGATCGCGAACTATGGCTACACCTTC. Encoded protein: CASQLMAGIANYGYTF.

This clonotype was seen at least ten times. The chain employs TRBV18 and TRBJ2-2; 9 bases are a match to TRBD2. The CDR3 is made up of 14 amino acids. With V trimmed by 4 bases and J by 3 bases, 0 bases remained unmatched. The germline gives CDR1 KGHSH, CDR2 LQKENI. DNA for the CDR3: TGTGCCAGCTCACAGCGGGAGGACACCGGGGAGCTGTTTTTT. Encoded protein: CASSQREDTGELFF.

This clonotype was observed at least ten times. This chain uses TRBV7-2 with TRBJ2-1, with no clear D. The CDR3 spans 14 residues. Germline V gene sequence: CDR1 SGHTA, CDR2 FQGNSA. V lost 0 bases and J 6 bases, leaving 9 bases between the germline ends. CDR3 sequence reads: CASSLARSLNEQFF. The DNA for the CDR3 is TGTGCCAGCAGCTTAGCGAGGTCACTCAATGAGCAGTTCTTC.

Ten or more counts support this clonotype. The chain uses TRBV2 and TRBJ2-1; D remains unclear. V lost 7 bases and J 0 bases, leaving 10 bases between the germline ends. Germline loops: CDR1 SNHLY, CDR2 FYNNEI. The CDR3 totals 14 residues. This CDR3 reads CASNLRSSYNEQFF. In nucleotides, the CDR3 is TGTGCCAGCAACCTCCGGAGCTCCTACAATGAGCAGTTCTTC.

This clonotype was recorded a few times. The V call is TRBV28, the J call TRBJ2-2; 8 nucleotides line up with TRBD2. With 3 bases clipped from V and 0 bases from J, the junction kept 9 bases outside the gene matches. CDR3 length: 18 amino acids. The V gene's germline CDR1 is MDHEN and CDR2 SYDVKM. The CDR3 sequence: CASSFVLAGLSNTGELFF. CDR3 nucleotides: TGTGCCAGCAGTTTTGTTTTAGCGGGGCTCTCGAACACCGGGGAGCTGTTTTTT. Together with reference TRBV28 and TRBJ2-2, the CDR3 gives the full variable domain: DVKVTQSSRYLVKRTGEKVFLECVQDMDHENMFWYRQDPGLGLRLIYFSYDVKMKEKGDIPEGYSVSREKKERFSLILESASTNQTSMYLCASSFVLAGLSNTGELFFGEGSRLTVL.

This clonotype has ten or more counts. The chain joins TRBV18 to TRBJ2-1; D unclear. The germline V gene encodes CDR1 KGHSH and CDR2 LQKENI. The germline V and J ends were trimmed by 1 base and 9 bases, with 7 bases remaining between them. The CDR3 has 12 residues. The CDR3 region has the DNA TGTGCCAGCTCACCACAAGGGCTTGAGCAGTTCTTC. Protein product: CASSPQGLEQFF.

The table lists this clonotype with many counts. The chain is built from TRBV29-1 and TRBJ2-7; D might be TRBD1 (6 bases). CDR1 is SQVTM, CDR2 ANQGSEA, per germline. V lost 6 bases and J lost 3, with 9 bases in between. There are 11 residues in the CDR3. In DNA, the CDR3 is TGCAGCGTGTGGGACAACTACGAGCAGTACTTC. Its protein is CSVWDNYEQYF.

The sample holds many counts of this clonotype. The chain recombines TRBV6-6 with TRBJ1-1; no firm D call. There are 10 residues in the CDR3. Trimming shortened V by 3 bases and J by 12 bases, and 8 bases separated the two germline ends. The germline gives CDR1 MNHNY, CDR2 SVGAGI (reference sequence). CDR3 sequence: CASSYEPPFF. The CDR3 DNA follows: TGTGCCAGCAGTTATGAGCCCCCTTTCTTT.

This clonotype was counted many times. This chain connects TRBV5-1 to TRBJ2-7; D is unresolved. Per germline, CDR1 SGHRS and CDR2 YFSETQ. The CDR3 extends over 13 amino acids. V was clipped by 0 bases and J by 2 bases, with 6 bases between them. CDR3 amino acids: CASSLEGTYEQYF. The CDR3 DNA reads as TGCGCCAGCAGCTTGGAAGGAACCTACGAGCAGTACTTC.

Ten or more counts support this clonotype. The chain joins TRBV5-1 to TRBJ2-2; either TRBD1 or TRBD2 may fit D (6 bases each). The V and J ends lost 2 bases and 3 bases respectively, with 14 bases between them. The CDR3 length is 16 residues. The V gene's germline CDR1 is SGHRS and CDR2 YFSETQ. The CDR3 bases are TGCGCCAGCAGCTTTGGTTGGGGGGCCGACACCGGGGAGCTGTTTTTT. It encodes CASSFGWGADTGELFF.

As concerns this clonotype: Sequence at one end of the junction differs from germline and may be a read error. This chain uses TRBV20-1 with TRBJ1-2; possibly TRBD1 for D (6 bases). In germline, CDR1 is DFQATT, CDR2 SNEGSKA (reference sequence). The CDR3 loop spans 14 amino acids. CDR3 sequence (DNA): TGCAGTGCCCATAGGCAGGGACAAAACTGTGGCTACACCTTC. This sequence encodes CSAHRQGQNCGYTF.

This clonotype was detected ten times or more. Written as DNA, the CDR3 is TGCAGTGCGACCTTAACGAAAGCCGCCGAAAAACTGTTTTTT. The encoded protein is CSATLTKAAEKLFF. The chain combines TRBV20-1 with TRBJ1-4; unclear D gene. The germline V gene has CDR1 DFQATT and CDR2 SNEGSKA (reference sequence). Between the trimmed V and J ends, which lost 6 bases and 8 bases, there was a span of 19 bases. CDR3 length: 14 residues.

The chain joins TRBV9 to TRBJ2-1; 11 nucleotides match TRBD1. The germline V gene encodes CDR1 SGDLS and CDR2 YYNGEE. The trim removed 8 bases at V and 7 bases at J, leaving 5 bases unmatched. The CDR3 spans 13 residues. In DNA, the CDR3 is TGTGCCAGTGGACAGGGGGCAGAGAATGAGCAGTTCTTC. Its protein is CASGQGAENEQFF. The full variable domain, rest sourced from reference TRBV9 and TRBJ2-1, is DSGVTQTPKHLITATGQRVTLRCSPRSGDLSVYWYQQSLDQGLQFLIQYYNGEERAKGNILERFSAQQFPDLHSELNLSSLELGDSALYFCASGQGAENEQFFGPGTRLTVL.

Points on this clonotype: A much larger clone is a single base away; this may be a read error. The chain is built from TRBV20-1 and TRBJ1-5; D may be TRBD1 (5 bases). Looked up from germline, CDR1 is DFQATT and CDR2 is SNEGSKA (reference sequence). The CDR3 runs to 13 residues. The CDR3 here is CSAIRGLNQPQRF. The CDR3 region has the DNA TGCAGTGCCATCCGGGGCCTCAATCAGCCCCAGCGTTTT.

In its sample, this clonotype was seen a few times. CDR3 in amino acids: CAGKGGAGYEQYF. Here the CDR3 DNA reads TGTGCCGGAAAAGGAGGGGCGGGTTACGAGCAGTACTTC. The chain couples TRBV27 to TRBJ2-7, with D tentatively TRBD2 (6 bases). CDR3 length: 13 amino acids. V gave up 11 bases and J gave up 4 bases, with 18 bases separating them. The germline gives CDR1 MNHEY, CDR2 SMNVEV (reference sequence).

V gene TRBV12-3 or TRBV12-4 combines with J gene TRBJ1-1; tentatively, D is TRBD1 (6 bases). Trimming shortened V by 11 bases and J by 11 bases, and 18 bases separated the two germline ends. This CDR3 spans 11 amino acids. The CDR3 DNA sequence: TGTGCCTCTTACTACGGGGGGCTTGCTTTCTTT. Translating gives CASYYGGLAFF.

This clonotype was seen at least ten times. This sequence joins TRBV29-1 and TRBJ2-6, with D perhaps TRBD1 (6 bases). The germline V and J ends were trimmed by 4 bases and 0 bases, with 7 bases remaining between them. This CDR3 has 14 residues. Germline CDR1 SQVTM, CDR2 ANQGSEA. CDR3 in amino acids: CSVGTDSGANVLTF. DNA for the CDR3: TGCAGCGTTGGGACAGACTCTGGGGCCAACGTCCTGACTTTC.

The table lists this clonotype with a few counts. The chain links TRBV5-4 to TRBJ2-3; 9 bases are shared with TRBD1. After removal of 4 bases from V and 3 bases from J, the junction contained 9 bases not matched to a gene. The V gene's germline CDR1 is SGHNT and CDR2 YYREEE (reference sequence). This CDR3 has 16 amino acids. The CDR3 DNA sequence: TGTGCCAGCAGCGGTGCCAGGACAGGGGAAACAGATACGCAGTATTTT. Protein sequence: CASSGARTGETDTQYF. Full variable domain (remainder filled in from reference TRBV5-4 and TRBJ2-3): ETGVTQSPTHLIKTRGQQVTLRCSSQSGHNTVSWYQQALGQGPQFIFQYYREEENGRGNFPPRFSGLQFPNYSSELNVNALELDDSALYLCASSGARTGETDTQYFGPGTRLTVL.

At least ten counts were recorded for this clonotype. An end of the junction does not agree with germline; a read error may underlie this. Here the CDR3 DNA reads TGTGCCAGCAGTTCCGGGTTGGGGGGCTCCCACAATGAGCAGTTCTTC. Translation gives CASSSGLGGSHNEQFF. V is TRBV12-3 or TRBV12-4 and J is TRBJ2-1; D may match TRBD1 or TRBD2 (6 bases each). The CDR3 consists of 16 residues.

This clonotype was observed at least ten times. This chain connects TRBV10-2 to TRBJ2-7; TRBD2 aligns across 7 bases. CDR1 and CDR2 from the germline V gene are WSHSY and SAAADI. J was trimmed by 4 bases and V by 6 bases; bases with no gene match: 6. The CDR3 consists of 13 residues. DNA for the CDR3: TGCGCCAGCAGCGGACTAGAGGGATACGAGCAGTACTTC. It codes for CASSGLEGYEQYF.

This clonotype was picked up a small number of times. This may be a read error, as it is one base from a much larger clone. The CDR3, as DNA: TGCAGTGCTAGGGCATCCTCCGGGACTATGTTCTCCTACGAGCAGTGCTTC. Translation: CSARASSGTMFSYEQCF. The chain recombines TRBV20-1 with TRBJ2-7; TRBD2 matches 7 bases. The length of the CDR3 is 17 residues. The germline gives CDR1 DFQATT, CDR2 SNEGSKA (reference sequence).

There are many counts of this clonotype. The V call is TRBV15, the J call TRBJ2-7; possibly TRBD1 for D (5 bases). The CDR3 has 14 residues. V dropped 1 base and J dropped 2 bases, with 9 bases sitting between them. Looked up from germline, CDR1 is LNHNV and CDR2 is YYDKDF (reference sequence). The CDR3 here is CATSRGTGTYEQYF. CDR3 nucleotide sequence: TGTGCCACCAGCAGAGGCACAGGTACCTACGAGCAGTACTTC. The full variable domain, in which reference TRBV15 and TRBJ2-7 provide the parts outside the CDR3, is DAMVIQNPRYQVTQFGKPVTLSCSQTLNHNVMYWYQQKSSQAPKLLFHYYDKDFNNEADTPDNFQSRRPNTSFCFLDIRSPGLGDTAMYLCATSRGTGTYEQYFGPGTRLTVT.

In the case of this clonotype: A read error may be the cause here, since a much bigger clone is one base away. This chain links TRBV11-2 with TRBJ2-1; the match to TRBD2 covers 8 bases. Germline V gives CDR1 SGHAT, CDR2 FQNNGV. The CDR3 sequence is 15 residues long. The CDR3 bases are TGTGCCAGCAGCCCTAGCCCTAGCGGGCACAATGAGCAGCTCTTC. Translation: CASSPSPSGHNEQLF.

To note about this clonotype: A much more abundant neighbour one base away suggests this may be a read error. This chain joins TRBV7-2 and TRBJ2-6; the D is unclear. CDR1 SGHTA and CDR2 FQGNSA come from the germline V gene. The CDR3 covers 18 residues. CDR3 protein: CACSLGLVALSGANVLTF. DNA for the CDR3: TGTGCCTGCAGCTTAGGGCTAGTGGCCCTCTCTGGGGCCAACGTCCTGACTTTC. Full variable domain (remainder filled in from reference TRBV7-2 and TRBJ2-6): GAGVSQSPSNKVTEKGKDVELRCDPISGHTALYWYRQSLGQGLEFLIYFQGNSAPDKSGLPSDRFSAERTGGSVSTLTIQRTQQEDSAVYLCACSLGLVALSGANVLTFGAGSRLTVL.